The next 19 T cell receptor beta chains were all read from a single sample in a study of cytomegalovirus exposure and HLA in healthy donors. Primers included in the PCR were 60 Vbeta and 13 Jbeta primers. This table comes from immunoSEQ multiplex PCR, and its TCRdb copy is limited to in-frame clones, with some not included. The sample includes around 130,000 clones, around three quarters of them seen just once. Sample: PBMCs. The receptors were sampled from a man aged 30 to 39 in good health and CMV-seronegative.

This chain connects TRBV6-5 to TRBJ1-2; no firm D call. Germline-derived CDR1 and CDR2 are MNHEY and SVGAGI. The CDR3 has 14 amino acids. The ends were cut back, 3 bases at V and 5 bases at J, with 13 bases in the middle. In DNA, the CDR3 is TGTGCCAGCAGTTATCAGGCCCCGGGGTATGGCTACACCTTC. The encoded protein is CASSYQAPGYGYTF.

The chain carries TRBV9 and TRBJ2-7; tentative D call: TRBD2 (5 bases). V dropped 5 bases and J dropped 0 bases, with 18 bases sitting between them. CDR1 and CDR2 (germline): SGDLS, YYNGEE. CDR3 size: 16 residues. CDR3 amino acids: CASSDKLTSFSYEQYF. The CDR3 region has the DNA TGTGCCAGCAGTGACAAACTCACTAGTTTCTCCTACGAGCAGTACTTC. Supplemented by reference TRBV9 and TRBJ2-7, the full variable domain reads DSGVTQTPKHLITATGQRVTLRCSPRSGDLSVYWYQQSLDQGLQFLIQYYNGEERAKGNILERFSAQQFPDLHSELNLSSLELGDSALYFCASSDKLTSFSYEQYFGPGTRLTVT.

This clone has only one observation. The CDR3 loop is CASSFTGAYEAFF. In DNA, the CDR3 is TGTGCCAGCAGCTTTACAGGGGCCTATGAAGCTTTCTTT. The rearrangement uses TRBV28 and TRBJ1-1, with 7 bases fitting TRBD1. The CDR3 runs to 13 residues. Looked up from germline, CDR1 is MDHEN and CDR2 is SYDVKM. The ends lost 6 bases at V and 7 bases at J; junction bases unmatched: 8.

In nucleotides, the CDR3 is TGTGCCAGCAGCACCAGGGGCCGAGGAGGTGCAGAGACCCAGTACTTC. Its protein is CASSTRGRGGAETQYF. The chain is built from TRBV7-2 and TRBJ2-5; a possible D gene is TRBD1 (6 bases). Germline CDR1 is SGHTA and CDR2 is FQGNSA. V lost 5 bases, J lost 4 bases, and 20 bases lay in between. This CDR3 has 16 residues.

This chain connects TRBV4-1 to TRBJ2-7, with D maybe TRBD1 (5 bases). V shed 0 bases and J shed 2 bases, with 8 bases lying between them. The CDR3 has 14 residues. The germline gives CDR1 MGHRA, CDR2 YSYEKL. CDR3 nucleotide sequence: TGCGCCAGCAGCCAAGACAGGGTTACCTACGAGCAGTACTTC. This translates into CASSQDRVTYEQYF.

This chain links TRBV28 with TRBJ2-7; 7 positions match TRBD2. Trimming removed 7 bases from V and 4 bases from J; junction bases left unmatched: 7. Per germline, CDR1 MDHEN and CDR2 SYDVKM. The CDR3 has 13 amino acids. The CDR3 sequence: CASNPSGKYEQYF. Here the CDR3 DNA reads TGTGCCAGCAATCCCAGCGGGAAGTACGAGCAGTACTTC.

The rearrangement uses TRBV28 and TRBJ2-3, with a weak D call TRBD2 (5 bases). From germline, CDR1 is MDHEN and CDR2 SYDVKM. V dropped 3 bases and J dropped 5 bases, with 15 bases sitting between them. The CDR3 has 15 amino acids. The CDR3 spells CASSFSRDWRDTQYF. The DNA for the CDR3 is TGTGCCAGCAGTTTCTCTCGGGATTGGAGAGATACGCAGTATTTT.

The table lists this clone with a few counts. V usage is TRBV28 and J usage is TRBJ1-4; a weak D match, TRBD1 (6 bases). V lost 5 bases to trimming and J lost 10 bases, with 23 bases between them. The CDR3 spans 16 residues. The germline V gene has CDR1 MDHEN and CDR2 SYDVKM. This CDR3 reads CASSPTSAGDVGKLFF. CDR3 sequence (DNA): TGTGCCAGCAGTCCCACCTCGGCAGGGGACGTTGGAAAACTGTTTTTT.

This clone was seen only a few times. The rearrangement links TRBV7-8 to TRBJ1-6, with no clear D. Per germline, CDR1 SGHVS and CDR2 FQNEAQ. The CDR3 is 17 residues long. Trimming removed 2 bases from V and 5 bases from J, with 16 bases in between. The CDR3 spells CASSLSTHAANNSPLHF. Here the CDR3 DNA reads TGTGCCAGCAGCTTATCGACCCACGCGGCCAATAATTCACCCCTCCACTTT.

The V gene is TRBV4-3, the J gene TRBJ2-4, with D possibly TRBD1 on 5 matching bases. The CDR3 contains 15 residues. V lost 0 bases, J lost 7 bases, and 13 bases lay in between. In germline, CDR1 is LGHNA, CDR2 YSLEER. DNA for the CDR3: TGCGCCAGCAGCCAAGATTGGCAGGGTGAGAACATTCAGTACTTC. Its translation: CASSQDWQGENIQYF.

This rearrangement joins TRBV11-2 to TRBJ1-1, with D perhaps TRBD1 (6 bases). Between the trimmed V and J ends, which lost 3 bases and 0 bases, there was a span of 8 bases. Germline CDR1 is SGHAT and CDR2 is FQNNGV. The CDR3 is made up of 14 amino acids. CDR3: CASSFGQLNTEAFF. The CDR3 DNA reads as TGTGCCAGCAGCTTTGGACAGTTGAACACTGAAGCTTTCTTT.

This chain joins TRBV21-1 and TRBJ2-3; the tabulated D call, TRBD2, remains unverified against the DNA. TRBV21-1 is a known pseudogene. The CDR3 consists of 16 residues. In DNA, the CDR3 is TGTGCCAGCAGCAAAGTGGCGGGGGGGCCGACAGATACGCAGTATTTT. Its protein product is CASSKVAGGPTDTQYF.

This rearrangement joins TRBV29-1 to TRBJ2-2, with TRBD2 as a possible D gene (6 bases). Per germline, CDR1 SQVTM and CDR2 ANQGSEA. V lost 5 bases to trimming and J lost 6 bases, with 10 bases between them. This CDR3 is 12 amino acids long. The DNA for the CDR3 is TGCAGCGTTAGACTAGGGTCCGGGGAGCTGTTTTTT. It encodes CSVRLGSGELFF.

This chain connects TRBV19 to TRBJ2-1, with D perhaps matching TRBD2 (6 bases). Germline lookup yields CDR1 LNHDA and CDR2 SQIVND (reference sequence). The CDR3 totals 17 residues. V dropped 3 bases and J dropped 4 bases, with 19 bases sitting between them. Here the CDR3 reads CASSIPSLANRYNEQFF. The CDR3 DNA reads TGTGCCAGTAGTATCCCCTCTCTAGCGAACCGTTACAATGAGCAGTTCTTC.

This sequence joins TRBV5-4 and TRBJ2-2; 10 bases match TRBD1. Losses at the gene ends were 1 base for V and 7 bases for J; bases not matched to a gene: 7. This CDR3 region has 16 residues. Germline V gives CDR1 SGHNT, CDR2 YYREEE (reference sequence). Written as DNA, the CDR3 is TGTGCCAGCAGCTTGAGACAGGGGGCGATGGTCGGGGAGCTGTTTTTT. Translation: CASSLRQGAMVGELFF.

The V call is TRBV27, the J call TRBJ2-7, with TRBD1 identical over 9 bases. Losses at the gene ends were 3 bases for V and 4 bases for J; bases not matched to a gene: 4. The CDR3 runs 14 residues. Germline V lookup: CDR1 MNHEY, CDR2 SMNVEV (reference sequence). For the CDR3, the DNA is TGTGCCAGCAGTTTGGGACAGGGATTGTACGAGCAGTACTTC. Amino acids: CASSLGQGLYEQYF.

This clone was seen more than once but under ten times. V is TRBV7-2 and J is TRBJ1-6; 7 positions agree with TRBD1. Looked up from germline, CDR1 is SGHTA and CDR2 is FQGNSA. The CDR3 runs to 15 residues. V shed 4 bases, J shed 6 bases, and the junction held 6 bases outside the gene matches. For the CDR3, the DNA is TGTGCCAGCAGCTCACCGGGACAGCTTAATTCACCCCTCCACTTT. Its protein product is CASSSPGQLNSPLHF.

The chain combines TRBV27 with TRBJ1-5; TRBD1 might be the D (5 bases). The CDR3 contains 16 residues. CDR1 and CDR2 (germline): MNHEY, SMNVEV (reference sequence). Deletions cut 5 bases from V and 6 bases from J, with 20 bases between. CDR3 amino acids: CASSATPREAGQPQHF. CDR3 bases: TGTGCCAGCAGTGCCACCCCCAGGGAGGCGGGTCAGCCCCAGCATTTT.

This clone was counted between two and nine times. The rearrangement uses TRBV30 and TRBJ2-5, with D possibly TRBD2 on 5 matching bases. The V gene's germline CDR1 is GTSNPN and CDR2 SVGIG (reference sequence). Trimming stripped 3 bases from V and 5 bases from J, with 13 bases between. The CDR3 sequence is 13 residues long. CDR3 region: CAWSWRREETQYF. In nucleotides, the CDR3 is TGTGCCTGGAGCTGGAGAAGGGAGGAGACCCAGTACTTC.